This entry is about one TCR beta chain. Its target antigen remains unknown. Base quality data are lacking; no much larger clone is found one base away. The data are from a study of blood T cell repertoires in COVID-19 (dated by TCRdb to about 2020). Regarding the research as a whole: Samples covering the acute and convalescent phases of COVID-19 were provided by collaborators in the United States, Italy and Spain. The repertoires were made available in a free public database intended to serve as a resource for research on the immune response to SARS-CoV-2. The dataset comprised deeply sampled blood TCRbeta repertoires from subjects exposed to, actively infected with, or recovered from COVID-19. The material from the prospective study consisted of cDNA or gDNA derived from T cells, B-cell-depleted T cells, or PBMCs. HLA class I and class II types, where available, came from metadata supplied by the sample provider rather than from assay-based typing. Samples were obtained from the ongoing ImmuneRACE study (first 160 participants) and from 1,254 subjects provided by 6 global collaborators. A de-identified subject ID, COVID-19 status, age in years and sex were almost always included in the sample metadata. General findings and caveats noted by the study authors: Clinical and demographic metadata were provided uncurated, with the amount varying by source and participant.

TCRbeta CDR3 regions were amplified from genomic DNA using the immunoSEQ Assay, a bias-controlled multiplex PCR. The authors processed their data as follows. Within the assay, amplification of reference gene primers was used to estimate how many nucleated cells each sample contained. To quantify the absolute abundance of each unique TCRbeta CDR3 rearrangement, sequence reads were collapsed and filtered. For each sample, productive Simpson clonality was calculated by taking the square root of Simpson's diversity index across productive rearrangements. TCRdb holds this immuneACCESS table with in-frame rearrangements only. Some clones are missing; in checked studies, unresolved V genes explain under half, and the rest has no known cause. From that table come the V and J calls and clone size; the DNA was used to work out D and trimming. This sample lists about 260,000 clones; around 80% were detected once. The ten biggest clones cover about 4% of the sample.

The CDR3, from cysteine to phenylalanine, totals 16 residues. Only the CDR3 part of the read is kept: 48 bases, read in frame from the first base. Based on the germline V gene, the CDR1 and CDR2 sequences are SGHNT and YENEEA. V and J are truncated by 1 base and 9 bases respectively, leaving an intervening sequence of 19 bases. In the prospective study, participants were about 18 to 100 years old, resided in around 25 geographic areas of the United States, and were enrolled through a virtual design. To assign participants to cohorts, the prospective study relied on clinical history that participants themselves reported in a screening survey and a study questionnaire. In the prospective study, mobile phlebotomists collected whole blood, serum and a nasopharyngeal or oropharyngeal swab from each participant. Prospective study participants could optionally give additional blood draws and questionnaires over a roughly 2-month period. Blood samples from the prospective study were shipped frozen or at room temperature prior to DNA extraction.

The receptor comes from a man aged 25-45 years with acute COVID-19. The sample consisted of PBMCs or T cells enriched from blood (not recorded which). Recombination joined TRBV11-3 with TRBJ2-1; the D region possibly corresponds to TRBD2 (5 bases align). The CDR3 has the sequence CASSLVPTGKDGEQFF. The DNA reads as follows: TGTGCCAGCAGCTTAGTCCCAACCGGGAAGGATGGTGAGCAGTTCTTC.